This T cell receptor beta chain is from a study of human T cells and chemical hapten exposure. This clonotype was recorded a few times. Time point defined: pre-sensitization, week 0. Regarding treatment: therapeutic diphenylcyclopropenone sensitization with weekly scalp DPC. Blood sampling occurred before each patch-test application. Whole blood, unfractionated, served as the material for total RNA extraction. Each CDR3 protein is one row after TCRdb ran MiXCR on the RACE reads. Found here are under 300,000 distinct CDR3 sequences, around 9.3% of them singletons; the top ten hold 2% to 2.5%. This CDR3 spans 15 amino acids. V was pared by 5 bases and J by 6 bases, with 9 bases of the junction left unmatched. Germline values: CDR1 SGHAT, CDR2 FQNNGV.

This TCR came from a woman aged 40 to 50 with alopecia areata. Some clones in this sample may be carry-over from other donors' samples. This specimen was whole blood, taken in connection with sensitization to the hapten diphenylcyclopropenone (DPC). The rearrangement links TRBV11-2 to TRBJ1-4, with 7 bases lining up with TRBD1. The DNA for the CDR3 is TGTGCCAGCAGCAAACAGGGGCGGCAGGATGAAAAACTGTTTTTT. This sequence encodes CASSKQGRQDEKLFF.